The present entry profiles one T cell receptor (beta chain) with its context. Its antigen specificity is not known. One base away there is no much larger clone; base qualities are not given. Preparation of the library involved the immunoSEQ multiplex PCR assay. For the original study's pipeline: To diagnose cytomegalovirus status from the catalog of TCR beta chain sequences, a statistical classification framework was built. TCRdb's version of the immuneACCESS table is confined to in-frame rearrangements and falls short of the full clone set. An unresolved V gene accounts for under half of the shortfall where checked; the remainder is of unknown origin. Clonal size and the V and J genes are those of that table, whereas D and trimming came from the DNA. In all, the sample holds about 280,000 clones, and approximately 83% of those were seen once. 0.95% to 1.1% of the sample goes to the ten largest clones.

The data were taken from a study of cytomegalovirus exposure and HLA in healthy donors (dated by TCRdb to between 2016 and 2019). With regard to the full study: According to a later analysis, the roughly 120 validation repertoires were produced on the same platform as the roughly 700 repertoires of the first cohort. The aim of the study was to test whether cataloging public T cell receptors could identify signatures of past pathogen exposure. Along with the approximately 620-subject first cohort, a separate validation cohort of around 110 different subjects was used. High-throughput TCR immunosequencing, statistical association of individual TCRs with disease status, and machine learning were combined to predict cytomegalovirus infection status.

Points the paper makes about the study in general: Most TCR sequences were seen in very few donors, while some public TCRs were found in many individuals. It was suggested by the authors that the approach could potentially be generalized to other disease states and immunological phenotypes. The validation cohort had no HLA typing available for a later analysis, so co-occurrence within that cohort was assessed over all 120 or so repertoires. Subsequent analysis determined that TCRs grouped into clusters in the first cohort also showed a tendency toward co-occurrence across the 120 validation repertoires, and 85% to 95% of cluster scores exceeded 0. The study listed approximately 150 TCR beta chains as associated with cytomegalovirus. The classifier was reported to diagnose cytomegalovirus status with high specificity and sensitivity in both the original and validation cohorts. In vitro tests confirmed that a few of the cytomegalovirus-associated TCR beta chains recognize cytomegalovirus antigens.

Reading from cysteine to phenylalanine, the CDR3 counts 14 amino acids. The sequence is cut down to CDR3 DNA, 42 bases in frame from base 1. For this chain, trimming is 7 bases at the V end and 4 bases at the J end, and the number of junction bases without a gene match is 10. Reading the germline V gene gives CDR1 SGHRS and CDR2 YFSETQ. The donors were included in the validation cohort of roughly 120 subjects, a group kept apart from the roughly 730-subject first cohort. The sequence derives from a young woman in good health and CMV-seronegative. The sequenced sample consisted of PBMCs. In this chain, TRBV5-1 is recombined with TRBJ1-2; 7 bases in between match TRBD1. The DNA sequence is given as TGCGCCAGCTATCTTTCCGGGACAGTCTATGGCTACACCTTC. This sequence encodes CASYLSGTVYGYTF.